This TCR beta chain was identified during a study of blood T cell repertoires in COVID-19. Across the study: Samples representing acute and convalescent COVID-19 were sourced from the United States, Italy and Spain. The analysed material was cDNA or gDNA that came from T cells, B-cell-depleted T cells, or PBMCs.

The CDR3 runs 13 residues. Trimming removed 10 bases from V and 7 bases from J; junction bases left unmatched: 12. Patients in Seattle were enrolled during active infection, then followed longitudinally. Original methodology: Estimates of nucleated cell counts were drawn from the amplification of reference gene primers. Clones were read by immunoSEQ multiplex PCR, and TCRdb kept only the in-frame ones, dropping some. V and J calls and clone size are copied from that table; D and trimming were computed from the DNA. The profile shows 300,000 to 400,000 clones, approximately 90% of them singletons. This clonotype was obtained from a young man with COVID-19, enrolled during active disease. The chain is built from TRBV12-3 or TRBV12-4 and TRBJ1-1; 7 nucleotides agree with TRBD1. Sequenced material: peripheral blood. CDR3 loop: CATTGNRGIEAFF. The CDR3 bases are TGTGCCACCACGGGAAACAGGGGCATTGAAGCTTTCTTT.